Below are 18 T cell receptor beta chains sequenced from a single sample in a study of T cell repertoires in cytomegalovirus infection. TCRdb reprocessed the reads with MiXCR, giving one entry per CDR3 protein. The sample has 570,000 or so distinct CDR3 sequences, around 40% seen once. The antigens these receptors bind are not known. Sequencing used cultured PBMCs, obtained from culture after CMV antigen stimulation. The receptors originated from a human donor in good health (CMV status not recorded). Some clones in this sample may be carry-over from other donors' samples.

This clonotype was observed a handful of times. The CDR3 sequence is CASRQGPRETQYF. The CDR3, as DNA: TGTGCCAGCCGACAGGGACCCCGCGAGACCCAGTACTTC. This chain connects TRBV6-1 to TRBJ2-5, with 7 bases lining up with TRBD1. The V gene's germline CDR1 is MNHNS and CDR2 SASEGT. Trimming cost V 8 bases and J 5 bases; bases outside gene matches: 8. The CDR3 spans 13 residues.

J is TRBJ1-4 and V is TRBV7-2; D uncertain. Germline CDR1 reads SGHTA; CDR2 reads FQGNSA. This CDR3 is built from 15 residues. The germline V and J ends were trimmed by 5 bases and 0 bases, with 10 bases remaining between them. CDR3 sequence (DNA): TGTGCCAGCAGCCTCGACATATCAACTAATGAAAAACTGTTTTTT. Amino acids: CASSLDISTNEKLFF.

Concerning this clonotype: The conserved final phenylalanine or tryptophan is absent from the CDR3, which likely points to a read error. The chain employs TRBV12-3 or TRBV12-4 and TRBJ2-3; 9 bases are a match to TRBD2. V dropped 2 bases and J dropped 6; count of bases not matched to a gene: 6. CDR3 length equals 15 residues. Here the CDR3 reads CASSLWGGREDTQYS. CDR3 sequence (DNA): TGTGCCAGCAGTTTATGGGGCGGGAGGGAGGATACGCAGTATTCT.

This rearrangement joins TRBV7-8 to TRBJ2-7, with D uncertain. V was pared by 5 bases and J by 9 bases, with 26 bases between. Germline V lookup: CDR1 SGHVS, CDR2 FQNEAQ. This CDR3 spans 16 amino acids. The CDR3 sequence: CASSPIPLGTNLGQYF. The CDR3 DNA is TGTGCCAGCAGCCCCATCCCATTAGGAACTAACCTTGGGCAGTACTTC.

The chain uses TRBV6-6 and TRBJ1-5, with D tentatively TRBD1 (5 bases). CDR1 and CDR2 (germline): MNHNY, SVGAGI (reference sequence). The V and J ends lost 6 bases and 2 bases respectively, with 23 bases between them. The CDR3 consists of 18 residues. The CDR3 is CASSTAQGGRVGNQPQHF. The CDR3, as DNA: TGTGCCAGCAGCACCGCCCAGGGAGGGAGGGTCGGCAATCAGCCCCAGCATTTT.

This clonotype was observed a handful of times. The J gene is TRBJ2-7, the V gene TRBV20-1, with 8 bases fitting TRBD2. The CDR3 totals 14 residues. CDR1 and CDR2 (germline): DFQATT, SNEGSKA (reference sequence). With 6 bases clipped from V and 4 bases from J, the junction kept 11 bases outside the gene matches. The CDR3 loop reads CSAPRGGPSYEQYF. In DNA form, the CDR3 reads TGCAGTGCGCCTCGGGGGGGGCCGTCGTACGAGCAGTACTTC.

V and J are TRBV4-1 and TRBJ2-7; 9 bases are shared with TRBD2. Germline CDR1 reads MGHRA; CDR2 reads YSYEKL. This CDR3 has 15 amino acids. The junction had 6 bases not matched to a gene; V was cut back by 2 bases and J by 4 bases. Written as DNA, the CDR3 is TGCGCCAGCAGCCAACCGACTAGCGGCAAGTACGAGCAGTACTTC. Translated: CASSQPTSGKYEQYF.

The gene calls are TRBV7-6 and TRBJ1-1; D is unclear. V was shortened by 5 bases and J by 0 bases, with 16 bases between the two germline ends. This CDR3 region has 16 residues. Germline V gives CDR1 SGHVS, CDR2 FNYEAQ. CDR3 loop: CASSPPGGVMNTEAFF. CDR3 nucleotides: TGTGCCAGCAGCCCCCCAGGTGGGGTGATGAACACTGAAGCTTTCTTT.

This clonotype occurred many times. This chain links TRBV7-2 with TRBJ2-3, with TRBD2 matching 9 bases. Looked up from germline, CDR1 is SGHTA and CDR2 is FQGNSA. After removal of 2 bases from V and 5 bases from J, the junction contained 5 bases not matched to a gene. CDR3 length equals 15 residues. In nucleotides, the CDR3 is TGTGCCAGCAGCTTAAGGGGACTAGCAAGAGATACGCAGTATTTT. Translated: CASSLRGLARDTQYF. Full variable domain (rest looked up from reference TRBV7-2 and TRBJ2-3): GAGVSQSPSNKVTEKGKDVELRCDPISGHTALYWYRQSLGQGLEFLIYFQGNSAPDKSGLPSDRFSAERTGGSVSTLTIQRTQQEDSAVYLCASSLRGLARDTQYFGPGTRLTVL.

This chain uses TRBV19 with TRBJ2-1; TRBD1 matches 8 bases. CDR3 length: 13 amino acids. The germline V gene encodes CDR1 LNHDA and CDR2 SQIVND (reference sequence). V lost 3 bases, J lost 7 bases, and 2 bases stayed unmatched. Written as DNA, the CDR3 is TGTGCCAGTAGTATTCAGGGGGCAAATGAGCAGTTCTTC. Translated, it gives CASSIQGANEQFF.

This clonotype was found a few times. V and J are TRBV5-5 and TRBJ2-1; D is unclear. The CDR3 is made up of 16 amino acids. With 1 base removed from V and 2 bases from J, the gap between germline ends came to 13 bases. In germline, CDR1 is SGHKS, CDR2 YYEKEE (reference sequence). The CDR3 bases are TGTGCCAGCAGCTTGACCCGGGTGCGTGCCTACAATGAGCAGTTCTTC. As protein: CASSLTRVRAYNEQFF.

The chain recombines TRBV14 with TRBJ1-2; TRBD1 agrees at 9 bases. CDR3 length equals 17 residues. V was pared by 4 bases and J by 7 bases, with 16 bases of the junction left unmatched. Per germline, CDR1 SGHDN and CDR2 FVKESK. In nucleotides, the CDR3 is TGTGCCAGCAGCCCACTAAGGACAGGGGCCCCTATATTTGGCTACACCTTC. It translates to CASSPLRTGAPIFGYTF.

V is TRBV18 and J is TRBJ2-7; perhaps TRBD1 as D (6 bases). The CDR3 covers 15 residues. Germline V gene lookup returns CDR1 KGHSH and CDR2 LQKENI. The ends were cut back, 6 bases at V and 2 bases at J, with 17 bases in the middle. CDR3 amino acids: CASSGPGTNPYEQYF. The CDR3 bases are TGTGCCAGCTCGGGGCCCGGGACAAACCCCTACGAGCAGTACTTC.

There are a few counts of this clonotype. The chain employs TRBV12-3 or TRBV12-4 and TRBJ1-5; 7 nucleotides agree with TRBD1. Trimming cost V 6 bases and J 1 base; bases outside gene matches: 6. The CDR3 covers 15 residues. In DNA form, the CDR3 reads TGTGCCAGCAGATCCGGGACAGTGAGCAATCAGCCCCAGCATTTT. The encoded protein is CASRSGTVSNQPQHF.

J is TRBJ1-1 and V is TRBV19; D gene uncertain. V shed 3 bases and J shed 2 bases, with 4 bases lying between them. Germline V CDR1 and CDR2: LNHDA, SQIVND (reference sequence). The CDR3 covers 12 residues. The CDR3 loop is CASSMINTEAFF. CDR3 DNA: TGTGCCAGTAGTATGATCAACACTGAAGCTTTCTTT.

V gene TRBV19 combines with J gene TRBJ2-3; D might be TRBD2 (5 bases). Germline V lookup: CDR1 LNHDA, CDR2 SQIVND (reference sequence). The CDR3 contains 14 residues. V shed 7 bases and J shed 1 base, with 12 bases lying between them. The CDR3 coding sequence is TGTGCCAGTAAGAAGATGGAGGGCACAGATACGCAGTATTTT. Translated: CASKKMEGTDTQYF.

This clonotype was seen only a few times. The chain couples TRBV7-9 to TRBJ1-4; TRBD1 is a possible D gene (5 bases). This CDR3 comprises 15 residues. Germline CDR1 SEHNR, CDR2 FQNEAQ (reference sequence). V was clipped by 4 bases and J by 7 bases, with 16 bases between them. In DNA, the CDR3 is TGTGCCAGCAGCTCCTTCGACAGAAGGGGTGAAAAACTGTTTTTT. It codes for CASSSFDRRGEKLFF.

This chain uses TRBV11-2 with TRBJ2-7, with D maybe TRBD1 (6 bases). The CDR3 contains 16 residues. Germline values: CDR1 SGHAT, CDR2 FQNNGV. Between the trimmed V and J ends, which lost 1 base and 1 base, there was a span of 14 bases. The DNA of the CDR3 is TGTGCCAGCAGCTTAGCCCTCCGGACAGAGTCCTACGAGCAGTACTTC. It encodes CASSLALRTESYEQYF.